This T cell receptor beta chain was recovered during a study of control samples from healthy donors and cancer patients. The CDR3 covers 16 residues. The germline V gene has CDR1 ENHRY and CDR2 SYGVKD. The V and J ends lost 0 bases and 2 bases, in that order; junction bases with no gene match: 5. TCRdb's copy holds only in-frame clones and misses some; the assay was immunoSEQ multiplex PCR. Of over 150,000 clones in the sample, roughly 92% are singletons; the top ten hold more than 1.3%. The sequencing input was blood. This receptor was identified in a man younger than 40 in good health. The chain combines TRBV10-3 with TRBJ2-7; TRBD2 agrees at 9 bases. The CDR3 loop reads CAISESESSGAYEQYF. The CDR3 nucleotides read TGTGCCATCAGTGAGTCTGAGTCTAGCGGGGCCTACGAGCAGTACTTC.